What follows are 28 T cell receptor beta chains derived from one specimen sequenced in a study of glioma-infiltrating T cells. The iRepertoire nested amplicon-rescue multiplex PCR amplified TCR alpha and beta CDR3s from RNA. MiXCR was run by TCRdb on the multiplex PCR reads, yielding one entry per CDR3 protein. The table records 90,000 to 110,000 distinct CDR3 sequences, less than 30% of them present only once. Specimen: glioma tissue, nonneoplastic brain tissue, or PBMCs (not recorded which). The receptors shown here come from a human donor with low-grade glioma or glioblastoma, undergoing nonglioma brain surgery, or in good health (not recorded which).

This clonotype has ten or more counts. The rearrangement links TRBV4-2 to TRBJ2-3; D might be TRBD1 (6 bases). Germline V gene lookup returns CDR1 LGHNA and CDR2 YNFKEQ. The CDR3 loop spans 17 amino acids. The V end lost 1 base, the J end lost 0 bases, and 14 bases lay between the germline ends. CDR3 amino acids: CASSQVSGQFSTDTQYF. CDR3 in DNA: TGTGCCAGCAGCCAAGTCTCCGGACAGTTTAGCACAGATACGCAGTATTTT.

In this sample, this clonotype turned up a few times. This CDR3 reads CASRRDQETQYF. Here the CDR3 DNA reads TGTGCCAGCAGGCGGGACCAAGAGACCCAGTACTTC. The J gene is TRBJ2-5, the V gene TRBV2; maybe TRBD2 (5 bases). This CDR3 has 12 amino acids. V was clipped by 6 bases and J by 0 bases, with 5 bases between them. Per germline, CDR1 SNHLY and CDR2 FYNNEI.

The chain carries TRBV3-1 and TRBJ2-1, with TRBD2 matching 14 bases. J was trimmed by 10 bases and V by 4 bases; bases with no gene match: 9. Per germline, CDR1 LGHDT and CDR2 YNNKEL (reference sequence). The length of the CDR3 is 16 residues. DNA for the CDR3: TGTGCCAGCAGCCCGGGACTAGCGGGAGTTCAGGACGAGCAGTTCTTC. This gives the protein CASSPGLAGVQDEQFF.

There are many counts of this clonotype. This sequence joins TRBV6-1 and TRBJ1-5; D unresolved. Trimming removed 7 bases at V and 4 bases at J, with 11 bases between. Germline V gene sequence: CDR1 MNHNS, CDR2 SASEGT. The length of the CDR3 is 13 residues. CDR3 sequence: CASTGWGNQPQHF. CDR3 bases: TGTGCCAGCACGGGGTGGGGAAATCAGCCCCAGCATTTT.

This clonotype showed up many times. The junction shows a germline mismatch at one end, possibly a read error. V usage is TRBV6-1 and J usage is TRBJ2-7, with D uncertain. Germline V gives CDR1 MNHNS, CDR2 SASEGT. This CDR3 has 11 residues. CDR3 DNA: TGTGCCAGCAGTAAAGCCTACGAGCAGTACTTC. As protein: CASSKAYEQYF.

In regard to this clonotype: A single base separates this from a much larger clone, so it may be a read error. This sequence joins TRBV12-3 or TRBV12-4 and TRBJ1-2; tentative D call: TRBD1 (6 bases). There are 13 residues in the CDR3. The CDR3 coding sequence is TGTTCCAGCAGTGAGGACAGATTCTATGGCTACACCTTC. Encoded protein: CSSSEDRFYGYTF.

A single count supports this clonotype. This may arise from a read error, as a much more abundant clone is one base away. The rearrangement uses TRBV29-1 and TRBJ2-1; the D is unclear. Trimming cost V 5 bases and J 6 bases, with 11 bases left between them. Germline lookup yields CDR1 SQVTM and CDR2 ANQGSEA. The CDR3 spans 12 residues. CDR3 bases: TGCAGCGTTAAGGAAGCTGGCAATGAGCAGTTCTTC. Translating it yields CSVKEAGNEQFF.

A remark on this clonotype: This may be a read error, as it is one base from a much larger clone. The chain is built from TRBV7-9 and TRBJ2-5; D is possibly TRBD1 (5 bases). The CDR3 is 15 residues long. V was clipped by 5 bases and J by 7 bases, with 20 bases between them. Germline assignment: CDR1 SEHNR and CDR2 FQNEAQ (reference sequence). The CDR3 spells CASSLSQTVKTTQYF. In DNA, the CDR3 is TGTGCCAGCAGCCTCTCGCAGACAGTCAAGACGACCCAGTACTTC.

Ten or more counts support this clonotype. The gene calls are TRBV4-1 and TRBJ2-2; D gene ambiguous. This CDR3 has 17 residues. CDR1 is MGHRA and CDR2 is YSYEKL in the germline V gene. The ends were cut back, 0 bases at V and 4 bases at J, with 15 bases in the middle. In nucleotides, the CDR3 is TGCGCCAGCAGCCAAGATCCGAGCCGTAGTGTCACCGGGGAGCTGTTTTTT. Translation: CASSQDPSRSVTGELFF.

This clonotype has ten or more counts. The chain employs TRBV6-2 or TRBV6-3 and TRBJ2-1; D gene uncertain. The CDR3 runs to 15 residues. Trimming shortened V by 7 bases and J by 0 bases, and 13 bases separated the two germline ends. Germline V gene sequence: CDR1 MNHEY, CDR2 SVGEGT. The CDR3 coding sequence is TGTGCCAGCATCGACGCTGCGGCCTCCTACAATGAGCAGTTCTTC. Protein sequence: CASIDAAASYNEQFF.

This clonotype was observed at least ten times. Given the absence of the conserved phenylalanine or tryptophan at the CDR3 end, a read error is likely. CDR3 protein: CSARPPGFSGNTIYS. CDR3 bases: TGCAGTGCTAGACCCCCGGGCTTCTCTGGAAACACCATATATTCT. This rearrangement joins TRBV20-1 to TRBJ1-3; no firm D call. This CDR3 comprises 15 residues. Germline V gene sequence: CDR1 DFQATT, CDR2 SNEGSKA (reference sequence). Trimming shortened V by 2 bases and J by 0 bases, and 11 bases separated the two germline ends.

The gene calls are TRBV5-1 and TRBJ2-7; 7 bases line up with TRBD1. V was pared by 5 bases and J by 1 base, with 9 bases of the junction left unmatched. The CDR3 has 15 amino acids. Germline CDR1 and CDR2: SGHRS and YFSETQ. The CDR3 region is CASRDRQGESYEQYF. CDR3 nucleotides: TGCGCCAGCAGGGATCGGCAGGGGGAATCCTACGAGCAGTACTTC.

This clonotype was counted ten times or more. The rearrangement joins TRBV28 to TRBJ1-1; a possible D gene is TRBD1 (5 bases). The CDR3 totals 12 residues. Trimming pared 5 bases from V and 8 bases from J, leaving 12 bases between. Germline V gene data show CDR1 as MDHEN and CDR2 as SYDVKM. CDR3 nucleotide sequence: TGTGCCAGCAGTCTAGGGGAGCTAGAAGCTTTCTTT. Residues: CASSLGELEAFF.

This clonotype was seen at least ten times. The J gene is TRBJ1-2, the V gene TRBV14; D possibly corresponds to TRBD1 (5 bases). V lost 3 bases and J lost 4, with 12 bases in between. The CDR3 extends over 14 amino acids. Germline V gives CDR1 SGHDN, CDR2 FVKESK. Here the CDR3 DNA reads TGTGCCAGCAGCCAGGGGGTGGAGGCCTATGGCTACACCTTC. It yields the protein CASSQGVEAYGYTF.

This clonotype was counted at least ten times. The rearrangement uses TRBV20-1 and TRBJ1-3, with D unresolved. The ends were cut back, 0 bases at V and 2 bases at J, with 8 bases in the middle. There are 14 residues in the CDR3. Germline V CDR1 and CDR2: DFQATT, SNEGSKA (reference sequence). CDR3 DNA sequence: TGCAGTGCTAGAGAACCGGGAACTGGAAACACCATATATTTT. Translation gives CSAREPGTGNTIYF.

This clonotype was detected ten times or more. The V and J genes are TRBV4-3 and TRBJ1-6; D not resolved. With 1 base removed from V and 9 bases from J, the gap between germline ends came to 16 bases. This CDR3 has 16 residues. Germline CDR1 and CDR2: LGHNA and YSLEER. In DNA, the CDR3 is TGCGCCAGCAGCCAAGTGTTATTGGGAGGAGGTTCACCCCTCCACTTT. Translated, it gives CASSQVLLGGGSPLHF.

This clonotype was seen at least ten times. This rearrangement joins TRBV27 to TRBJ2-1; TRBD2 aligns across 11 bases. Germline CDR1 is MNHEY and CDR2 is SMNVEV (reference sequence). The length of the CDR3 is 20 residues. Trimming removed 0 bases from V and 7 bases from J; junction bases left unmatched: 17. The CDR3 nucleotides are TGTGCCAGCAGTTTATCTCTCCTGGGACTAGCGGCCCGGGAAATGAATGAGCAGTTCTTC. It codes for CASSLSLLGLAAREMNEQFF.

In its sample, this clonotype was seen many times. This chain joins TRBV11-2 and TRBJ2-1, with D unresolved. There are 17 residues in the CDR3. Per the germline V gene, CDR1 is SGHAT and CDR2 is FQNNGV. V shed 0 bases and J shed 13 bases, with 25 bases lying between them. For the CDR3, the DNA is TGTGCCAGCAGCTTAGATACTACACCCCGTACAAGGCCTCCTCAGTTCTTC. Residues: CASSLDTTPRTRPPQFF.

This clonotype was counted at least ten times. V is TRBV20-1 and J is TRBJ1-1; a possible D gene is TRBD1 (5 bases). The CDR3 has 14 residues. V was cut by 0 bases and J by 1 base, with 9 bases left in between. The germline V gene has CDR1 DFQATT and CDR2 SNEGSKA (reference sequence). In DNA form, the CDR3 reads TGCAGTGCTAGAGAGGTGGACACGAACACTGAAGCTTTCTTT. Protein product: CSAREVDTNTEAFF.

This clonotype was detected ten times or more. CDR3 coding DNA: TGTGCCAGCACGGCAGGGCATGGCTACACCTTC. Protein: CASTAGHGYTF. The V call is TRBV6-1, the J call TRBJ1-2; D perhaps matches TRBD1 (5 bases). This CDR3 is 11 amino acids long. V lost 7 bases, J lost 6 bases, and 9 bases lay in between. The germline V gene encodes CDR1 MNHNS and CDR2 SASEGT.

The chain joins TRBV29-1 to TRBJ2-6; the D is unclear. There are 15 residues in the CDR3. V shed 1 base and J shed 3 bases, with 10 bases lying between them. CDR1 SQVTM and CDR2 ANQGSEA come from the germline V gene. The CDR3 loop is CSVEGWVGGANVLTF. DNA for the CDR3: TGCAGCGTTGAAGGATGGGTCGGTGGGGCCAACGTCCTGACTTTC.

This clonotype was seen repeatedly, ten times or more. The chain combines TRBV7-2 with TRBJ1-5; 10 nucleotides match TRBD1. V shed 5 bases and J 6 bases; nucleotides not matched to a gene: 7. Per the germline V gene, CDR1 is SGHTA and CDR2 is FQGNSA. CDR3 size: 15 residues. The CDR3 nucleotides read TGTGCCAGCAGCCGGGGACAGGGGACGACTCAGCCCCAGCATTTT. This translates into CASSRGQGTTQPQHF.

This clonotype was recorded a few times. Here the CDR3 reads CASAGTVQETQYF. DNA for the CDR3: TGTGCCAGCGCCGGGACAGTGCAAGAGACCCAGTACTTC. V usage is TRBV2 and J usage is TRBJ2-5, with 7 bases fitting TRBD1. CDR1 is SNHLY and CDR2 is FYNNEI in the germline V gene. The CDR3 contains 13 residues. J was trimmed by 2 bases and V by 8 bases; bases with no gene match: 5.

Comment on this clonotype: This may arise from a read error, as a much more abundant clone is one base away. This chain connects TRBV19 to TRBJ1-1; D is perhaps TRBD1 (6 bases). This CDR3 has 14 amino acids. Germline V gene data show CDR1 as LNHDA and CDR2 as SQIVND (reference sequence). CDR3 loop: CAGSIWGPGTEAFF. In DNA, the CDR3 is TGTGCCGGTAGTATTTGGGGGCCAGGCACTGAAGCTTTCTTT. The full variable domain, its missing parts supplied by reference TRBV19 and TRBJ1-1, is DGGITQSPKYLFRKEGQNVTLSCEQNLNHDAMYWYRQDPGQGLRLIYYSQIVNDFQKGDIAEGYSVSREKKESFPLTVTSAQKNPTAFYLCAGSIWGPGTEAFFGQGTRLTVV.

This clonotype was counted at least ten times. This chain links TRBV27 with TRBJ2-1, with TRBD2 matching 7 bases. Germline values: CDR1 MNHEY, CDR2 SMNVEV (reference sequence). V lost 3 bases and J lost 4; bases outside the gene matches: 9. The CDR3 loop spans 16 amino acids. The CDR3 loop is CASSLGRLAVYNEQFF. Written as DNA, the CDR3 is TGTGCCAGCAGTTTGGGTCGGCTAGCGGTTTACAATGAGCAGTTCTTC.

This clonotype was seen repeatedly, ten times or more. This chain links TRBV5-4 with TRBJ1-2, with a weak D call TRBD1 (6 bases). V gave up 2 bases and J gave up 3 bases, with 8 bases separating them. The CDR3 loop spans 13 amino acids. CDR1 is SGHNT, CDR2 YYREEE, per germline (reference sequence). Here the CDR3 reads CASSLGGDYGYTF. The CDR3 DNA is TGTGCCAGCAGCTTAGGGGGTGACTATGGCTACACCTTC.

Comment on this clonotype: Possible read error: a much larger clone is one base away. This chain joins TRBV11-2 and TRBJ2-3; 8 bases line up with TRBD2. Germline V gene sequence: CDR1 SGHAT, CDR2 FQNNGV. The CDR3 consists of 17 residues. As DNA, the CDR3 is TGTGCCAGCATCTTAGATTCCGAGACTAGCGGCACAGATACGCAGTATTTT. This codes for CASILDSETSGTDTQYF.

This clonotype showed up just a few times. An end of the junction differs from the germline gene, which may be a read error. The chain combines TRBV4-1 with TRBJ2-3; 7 bases fit TRBD2. The CDR3 has 15 residues. Germline V gene data show CDR1 as MGHRA and CDR2 as YSYEKL. The CDR3 bases are TGCGCCAGCAGTCCTAGCGGCTTAAGCACAGATACGCGGTATTTT. Amino acids: CASSPSGLSTDTRYF.